This T cell receptor (beta chain) emerged from a study of blood T cells in healthy people across ages. The germline V gene encodes CDR1 SNHLY and CDR2 FYNNEI. Deletions cut 6 bases from V and 5 bases from J, with 13 bases between. The CDR3 covers 14 residues. Sample-barcoded 5' priming and a J-beta primer mix drove a second PCR of about 6 to 11 cycles. MiXCR, applied by TCRdb to the 5' RACE reads, yields one record per CDR3 protein. The data hold around 750,000 distinct CDR3 sequences, with approximately 53% observed a single time. The TCR originated in an older man in good health. The sequenced sample was blood. The chain has TRBV2 and TRBJ1-4; TRBD1 might be the D (6 bases). The CDR3 DNA follows: TGTGCCAGCAGCCAAAGACAGGCGAATGAAAAACTGTTTTTT. It codes for CASSQRQANEKLFF.